These T cell receptor beta chains were read from a single sample in a study of shared clonotypes between healthy human individuals. Some clones are missing from TCRdb's copy, which holds only in-frame ones; the method was immunoSEQ multiplex PCR. The table has about 340,000 clones, about 70% seen once. Material: memory CD4+ T cells sorted from blood. The receptors stem from a man aged 30 to 45 in good health. Both conserved end residues are part of each CDR3. Each record gives: J gene, V gene, D gene, clone size, CDR3 protein, CDR3 DNA. D genes are given only for firm matches. Clone size appears in some rows only: once, few, many, or a class for an expanded clone.

J gene: TRBJ1-2
V gene: TRBV10-2
D gene: TRBD1
clone size: .
CDR3 protein: CASRAGTGGLYGYTF
CDR3 DNA: TGCGCCAGCAGGGCGGGGACAGGGGGTCTCTATGGCTACACCTTC

J gene: TRBJ1-3
V gene: TRBV28
D gene: TRBD1
clone size: few
CDR3 protein: CASRGGQGASRAGNTIYF
CDR3 DNA: TGTGCCAGCAGGGGAGGACAGGGGGCGTCCCGGGCTGGAAACACCATATATTTT

J gene: TRBJ2-5
V gene: TRBV5-4
D gene: .
clone size: .
CDR3 protein: CASSGTLGETQYF
CDR3 DNA: TGTGCCAGCAGCGGAACCCTGGGAGAGACCCAGTACTTC

J gene: TRBJ2-1
V gene: TRBV7-2
D gene: TRBD2
clone size: .
CDR3 protein: CASSLRGALAAYNEQFF
CDR3 DNA: TGTGCCAGCAGCTTACGCGGCGCACTAGCGGCCTACAATGAGCAGTTCTTC

J gene: TRBJ2-7
V gene: TRBV18
D gene: .
clone size: .
CDR3 protein: CASSRSTGDGPYEQYF
CDR3 DNA: TGTGCCAGCTCACGATCTACCGGGGACGGCCCCTACGAGCAGTACTTC

J gene: TRBJ2-7
V gene: TRBV5-1
D gene: TRBD1
clone size: few
CDR3 protein: CASSTGQGTYEQYF
CDR3 DNA: TGCGCCAGCAGCACGGGACAGGGGACCTACGAGCAGTACTTC

J gene: TRBJ2-7
V gene: TRBV7-2
D gene: .
clone size: few
CDR3 protein: CASSFGGTPREQYF
CDR3 DNA: TGTGCCAGCAGCTTCGGGGGTACCCCCCGCGAGCAGTACTTC

J gene: TRBJ2-2
V gene: TRBV28
D gene: TRBD1
clone size: .
CDR3 protein: CASSPQGAGRTGELFF
CDR3 DNA: TGTGCCAGCAGCCCTCAGGGGGCTGGTAGGACCGGGGAGCTGTTTTTT

J gene: TRBJ1-2
V gene: TRBV7-2
D gene: .
clone size: .
CDR3 protein: CASSLAPVPGYTF
CDR3 DNA: TGTGCCAGCAGCTTAGCCCCAGTTCCTGGCTACACCTTC

J gene: TRBJ2-7
V gene: TRBV6-1
D gene: TRBD2
clone size: medium-sized
CDR3 protein: CASTLGGTSTYEQYF
CDR3 DNA: TGTGCCAGCACCCTGGGGGGGACGTCTACCTACGAGCAGTACTTC

J gene: TRBJ2-2
V gene: TRBV2
D gene: .
clone size: few
CDR3 protein: CASNWDGYTGELFF
CDR3 DNA: TGTGCCAGCAATTGGGACGGATACACCGGGGAGCTGTTTTTT

J gene: TRBJ2-1
V gene: TRBV11-2
D gene: .
clone size: .
CDR3 protein: CASSALRGTSYNEQFF
CDR3 DNA: TGTGCCAGCAGCGCCCTAAGGGGGACGTCCTACAATGAGCAGTTCTTC

J gene: TRBJ2-3
V gene: TRBV6-5
D gene: .
clone size: .
CDR3 protein: CASSRGGSDGDTQYF
CDR3 DNA: TGTGCCAGCAGTCGCGGGGGCTCGGATGGAGATACGCAGTATTTT

J gene: TRBJ2-1
V gene: TRBV14
D gene: .
clone size: once
CDR3 protein: CASSRPGMWEEYNEQFF
CDR3 DNA: TGTGCCAGCAGCCGACCGGGGATGTGGGAGGAGTACAATGAGCAGTTCTTC

J gene: TRBJ2-7
V gene: TRBV19
D gene: .
clone size: .
CDR3 protein: CATTGDGAEQYF
CDR3 DNA: TGTGCCACCACCGGGGACGGGGCCGAGCAGTACTTC

J gene: TRBJ2-5
V gene: TRBV7-2
D gene: TRBD2
clone size: .
CDR3 protein: CASSLGGGQETQYF
CDR3 DNA: TGTGCCAGCAGCTTAGGGGGGGGTCAAGAGACCCAGTACTTC

J gene: TRBJ2-1
V gene: TRBV7-2
D gene: .
clone size: .
CDR3 protein: CASSLAPSNEQFF
CDR3 DNA: TGTGCCAGCAGCTTAGCTCCTTCCAATGAGCAGTTCTTC

J gene: TRBJ2-7
V gene: TRBV6-1
D gene: TRBD1
clone size: .
CDR3 protein: CASSGDRGSAYEQYF
CDR3 DNA: TGTGCCAGCAGTGGCGACAGGGGTTCGGCCTACGAGCAGTACTTC

J gene: TRBJ2-7
V gene: TRBV6-1
D gene: TRBD2
clone size: .
CDR3 protein: CASRRDYQMPYEQYF
CDR3 DNA: TGTGCCAGCAGGCGGGACTACCAGATGCCATACGAGCAGTACTTC

J gene: TRBJ1-5
V gene: TRBV7-2
D gene: TRBD1
clone size: .
CDR3 protein: CASSTGTGAYQPQHF
CDR3 DNA: TGTGCCAGCAGTACTGGGACAGGGGCCTACCAGCCCCAGCATTTT

J gene: TRBJ1-2
V gene: TRBV7-2
D gene: .
clone size: .
CDR3 protein: CASSLGTWSYGYTF
CDR3 DNA: TGTGCCAGCAGCTTAGGGACGTGGAGCTATGGCTACACCTTC

J gene: TRBJ2-7
V gene: TRBV7-8
D gene: .
clone size: .
CDR3 protein: CASSLAGGQGQYF
CDR3 DNA: TGTGCCAGCAGCTTAGCGGGGGGTCAGGGGCAGTACTTC

J gene: TRBJ2-1
V gene: TRBV11-3
D gene: TRBD2
clone size: .
CDR3 protein: CASSPRSSGYNEQFF
CDR3 DNA: TGTGCCAGCAGCCCGCGCTCTAGCGGTTACAATGAGCAGTTCTTC

J gene: TRBJ2-5
V gene: TRBV5-1
D gene: .
clone size: once
CDR3 protein: CASSLESLQETQYF
CDR3 DNA: TGCGCCAGCAGCTTGGAGTCTTTGCAAGAGACCCAGTACTTC

J gene: TRBJ1-5
V gene: TRBV7-2
D gene: .
clone size: .
CDR3 protein: CASMVQGHSNQPQHF
CDR3 DNA: TGTGCCAGCATGGTACAGGGCCATAGCAATCAGCCCCAGCATTTT

J gene: TRBJ2-7
V gene: TRBV7-2
D gene: .
clone size: .
CDR3 protein: CASSANRDVNEQYF
CDR3 DNA: TGTGCCAGCAGCGCAAACCGGGACGTCAACGAGCAGTACTTC

J gene: TRBJ1-2
V gene: TRBV6-6
D gene: TRBD1
clone size: few
CDR3 protein: CASSQGTALHYGYTF
CDR3 DNA: TGTGCCAGCAGCCAAGGGACAGCCCTTCACTATGGCTACACCTTC

J gene: TRBJ1-4
V gene: TRBV15
D gene: .
clone size: once
CDR3 protein: CATSRDTGHNEKLFF
CDR3 DNA: TGTGCCACCAGCAGAGATACAGGCCATAATGAAAAACTGTTTTTT

J gene: TRBJ2-1
V gene: TRBV6-6
D gene: .
clone size: .
CDR3 protein: CASRLQGILGNEQFF
CDR3 DNA: TGTGCCAGCAGATTACAGGGTATCCTTGGGAATGAGCAGTTCTTC

J gene: TRBJ1-1
V gene: TRBV5-5
D gene: .
clone size: .
CDR3 protein: CASSSQGKGTEAFF
CDR3 DNA: TGTGCCAGCAGCTCTCAGGGTAAAGGCACTGAAGCTTTCTTT

J gene: TRBJ2-1
V gene: TRBV7-2
D gene: .
clone size: .
CDR3 protein: CASRLNQDNEQFF
CDR3 DNA: TGTGCCAGCAGGTTAAACCAGGATAATGAGCAGTTCTTC

J gene: TRBJ2-1
V gene: TRBV18
D gene: .
clone size: .
CDR3 protein: CASSLDGEQFF
CDR3 DNA: TGTGCCAGCTCACTCGATGGTGAGCAGTTCTTC

J gene: TRBJ1-4
V gene: TRBV25-1
D gene: .
clone size: .
CDR3 protein: CASSSRGTNEKLFF
CDR3 DNA: TGTGCCAGCTCCTCAAGGGGGACGAATGAAAAACTGTTTTTT

J gene: TRBJ2-7
V gene: TRBV28
D gene: .
clone size: few
CDR3 protein: CASSFPSSASSGEQYF
CDR3 DNA: TGTGCCAGCAGTTTCCCCTCGTCGGCGTCGAGCGGCGAGCAGTACTTC

J gene: TRBJ2-1
V gene: TRBV5-5
D gene: TRBD2
clone size: .
CDR3 protein: CASSLGVAGGRSYNEQFF
CDR3 DNA: TGTGCCAGCAGCTTGGGGGTGGCGGGAGGGCGGTCCTACAATGAGCAGTTCTTC

J gene: TRBJ2-1
V gene: TRBV15
D gene: .
clone size: .
CDR3 protein: CATSRDRGQGPAYNEQFF
CDR3 DNA: TGTGCCACCAGCAGAGATCGAGGCCAAGGGCCGGCCTACAATGAGCAGTTCTTC

J gene: TRBJ1-1
V gene: TRBV4-3
D gene: TRBD1
clone size: few
CDR3 protein: CASSQSTGGTEAFF
CDR3 DNA: TGCGCCAGCAGCCAATCAACAGGGGGTACTGAAGCTTTCTTT

J gene: TRBJ2-5
V gene: TRBV5-4
D gene: .
clone size: .
CDR3 protein: CASSFGETQYF
CDR3 DNA: TGTGCCAGCAGCTTCGGGGAGACCCAGTACTTC

J gene: TRBJ2-3
V gene: TRBV7-6
D gene: .
clone size: .
CDR3 protein: CASSTSGGLRKTDTQYF
CDR3 DNA: TGTGCCAGCAGCACCTCCGGTGGGCTTCGGAAAACAGATACGCAGTATTTT

J gene: TRBJ2-4
V gene: TRBV7-8
D gene: .
clone size: few
CDR3 protein: CASSLVFGKNIQYF
CDR3 DNA: TGTGCCAGCAGCTTAGTCTTTGGCAAAAACATTCAGTACTTC

J gene: TRBJ1-3
V gene: TRBV5-5
D gene: .
clone size: .
CDR3 protein: CASSPRKSSGNTIYF
CDR3 DNA: TGTGCCAGCAGCCCTCGAAAGAGCTCTGGAAACACCATATATTTT

J gene: TRBJ1-3
V gene: TRBV18
D gene: .
clone size: .
CDR3 protein: CASSEWELNTIYF
CDR3 DNA: TGTGCCAGCTCCGAGTGGGAATTAAACACCATATATTTT

J gene: TRBJ1-2
V gene: TRBV7-2
D gene: .
clone size: few
CDR3 protein: CASSLRPRQVGTF
CDR3 DNA: TGTGCCAGCAGCCTCCGACCGCGACAGGTCGGCACCTTC

J gene: TRBJ2-2
V gene: TRBV11-2
D gene: .
clone size: many
CDR3 protein: CASSSGHLTGELFF
CDR3 DNA: TGTGCCAGCAGCTCGGGACACCTCACCGGGGAGCTGTTTTTT

J gene: TRBJ1-5
V gene: TRBV5-1
D gene: .
clone size: .
CDR3 protein: CARGGQGLYSSQPQHF
CDR3 DNA: TGCGCCAGAGGGGGGCAGGGGCTGTATTCAAGTCAGCCCCAGCATTTT